This T cell receptor beta chain was obtained from a study of neurological immune-mediated disorders. Findings of the study overall: Falling below healthy controls, multiple sclerosis showed the least TCR clonal expansion, while HTLV-1-associated myelopathy showed the most.

This clonotype was seen at least ten times. Its antigen remains unknown. The authors produced cDNA by 5'RACE using 10-nucleotide random UMIs. TCRdb fed the 5' RACE reads into MiXCR, producing one record per CDR3 protein. The sample records about 71,000 distinct CDR3 sequences, roughly 13% being singletons. V was pared by 4 bases and J by 2 bases, with 11 bases between. This CDR3 region has 14 residues. Germline V lookup: CDR1 MGHRA, CDR2 YSYEKL. The time point denotes: longitudinal time-point 1 (baseline). Unsorted libraries were generated from 2 million PBMCs. These cells had been stored in RNAlater at -80 C.

Sequenced: PBMCs. The chain uses TRBV4-1 and TRBJ1-1, with D uncertain. This TCR was recovered from a female donor with HTLV-1-associated myelopathy (HAM/TSP). CDR3 DNA: TGCGCCAGCAGCCCGGCAAGTATCAACACTGAAGCTTTCTTT. Amino acids: CASSPASINTEAFF.